These 27 T cell receptor beta chains were sequenced from one sample in a study of T cells after posttransplantation cyclophosphamide. Sequencing used immunoSEQ multiplex PCR; TCRdb keeps in-frame clones, though not all of them. The data show tens of thousands of clones, none appearing only once, with approximately 7.2% held by the ten largest. Specimen: PBMCs. The receptors come from a woman aged 50 to 60 in good health and a related stem cell transplant donor.

There are many counts of this clone. CDR3 coding DNA: TGCGCCAGCAGCTTGGGGGGACAGGGAATAGGCGACGGCTACACCTTC. The encoded protein is CASSLGGQGIGDGYTF. The chain combines TRBV5-1 with TRBJ1-2; 9 bases map to TRBD1. The CDR3 consists of 16 residues. CDR1 and CDR2 (germline): SGHRS, YFSETQ. The V gene end was trimmed by 0 bases and the J gene end by 8 bases; junction bases not matched to a gene: 11.

J is TRBJ2-3 and V is TRBV7-2, with 14 bases lining up with TRBD2. J gave up 2 bases and V 3 bases, and 7 bases lay outside the gene matches. Germline V lookup: CDR1 SGHTA, CDR2 FQGNSA. This CDR3 region has 18 residues. This chain's CDR3 is CASSLGTSGRAITDTQYF. The DNA of the CDR3 is TGTGCCAGCAGCTTGGGGACTAGCGGGAGAGCGATCACAGATACGCAGTATTTT. Full variable domain (outside the CDR3, taken from reference TRBV7-2 and TRBJ2-3): GAGVSQSPSNKVTEKGKDVELRCDPISGHTALYWYRQSLGQGLEFLIYFQGNSAPDKSGLPSDRFSAERTGGSVSTLTIQRTQQEDSAVYLCASSLGTSGRAITDTQYFGPGTRLTVL.

This chain joins TRBV5-1 and TRBJ2-5; maybe TRBD2 (6 bases). Trimming took off 0 bases at V and 3 bases at J, with 12 bases between the two ends. This CDR3 has 15 amino acids. Germline CDR1 SGHRS, CDR2 YFSETQ. This CDR3 is CASSLVLEGKETQYF. The CDR3 region has the DNA TGCGCCAGCAGCTTGGTTTTGGAGGGGAAAGAGACCCAGTACTTC. Full variable domain (remainder filled in from reference TRBV5-1 and TRBJ2-5): KAGVTQTPRYLIKTRGQQVTLSCSPISGHRSVSWYQQTPGQGLQFLFEYFSETQRNKGNFPGRFSGRQFSNSRSEMNVSTLELGDSALYLCASSLVLEGKETQYFGPGTRLLVL.

This clone was seen ten or more times. J is TRBJ1-1 and V is TRBV12-3 or TRBV12-4; D is ambiguous. The CDR3 is 13 residues long. Trimming removed 0 bases from V and 4 bases from J, with 6 bases in between. The CDR3 sequence: CASSLAPGTEAFF. CDR3 nucleotides: TGTGCCAGCAGTTTAGCGCCGGGCACTGAAGCTTTCTTT.

The V gene is TRBV9, the J gene TRBJ1-5, with a weak D call TRBD1 (6 bases). This CDR3 is built from 15 residues. The germline gives CDR1 SGDLS, CDR2 YYNGEE. With 4 bases removed from V and 5 bases from J, the gap between germline ends came to 16 bases. CDR3: CASSSAGTRDQPQHF. CDR3 DNA sequence: TGTGCCAGCAGCTCAGCCGGGACACGGGATCAGCCCCAGCATTTT.

This clone has at least ten counts. V usage is TRBV19 and J usage is TRBJ2-7, with 10 bases matching TRBD2. CDR1 is LNHDA and CDR2 is SQIVND in the germline V gene (reference sequence). The CDR3 consists of 15 residues. The V and J ends lost 1 base and 3 bases, in that order; junction bases with no gene match: 3. As DNA, the CDR3 is TGTGCCAGTAGTATAGGAGCGGGAGGGTACTACGAGCAGTACTTC. Translated: CASSIGAGGYYEQYF.

This clone has a count of ten or more. The J gene is TRBJ2-6, the V gene TRBV5-1, with D hard to call. The CDR3 has 15 amino acids. Germline assignment: CDR1 SGHRS and CDR2 YFSETQ. V was shortened by 2 bases and J by 2 bases, with 8 bases between the two germline ends. The CDR3 DNA reads TGCGCCAGCAGCTTTAGCCCCCCTGGGGCCAACGTCCTGACTTTC. This gives the protein CASSFSPPGANVLTF. Full variable domain (outside the CDR3, taken from reference TRBV5-1 and TRBJ2-6): KAGVTQTPRYLIKTRGQQVTLSCSPISGHRSVSWYQQTPGQGLQFLFEYFSETQRNKGNFPGRFSGRQFSNSRSEMNVSTLELGDSALYLCASSFSPPGANVLTFGAGSRLTVL.

This clone was counted between two and nine times. This sequence joins TRBV6-5 and TRBJ1-5; a possible D gene is TRBD1 (6 bases). Germline V gene data show CDR1 as MNHEY and CDR2 as SVGAGI. The CDR3 consists of 15 residues. V gave up 0 bases and J gave up 7 bases, with 13 bases separating them. CDR3 loop: CASSYSLQGLQPQHF. The CDR3 DNA reads TGTGCCAGCAGTTACTCGTTGCAGGGGCTACAGCCCCAGCATTTT.

The sample holds many counts of this clone. The genes are TRBV7-3 and TRBJ1-5, with 7 nucleotides matching TRBD1. V shed 4 bases, J shed 0 bases, and the junction held 3 bases outside the gene matches. Germline assignment: CDR1 SGHTA and CDR2 FQGTGA. The CDR3 has 15 residues. CDR3 bases: TGTGCCAGCAGCTCAACAGGGGATAGCAATCAGCCCCAGCATTTT. It codes for CASSSTGDSNQPQHF.

This clone has ten or more counts. The J gene is TRBJ1-1, the V gene TRBV27; D possibly corresponds to TRBD1 (6 bases). CDR3 length: 15 residues. Germline CDR1 MNHEY, CDR2 SMNVEV (reference sequence). V was clipped by 2 bases and J by 4 bases, with 14 bases between them. The CDR3: CASSLGPGAGTEAFF. DNA for the CDR3: TGTGCCAGCAGTTTAGGCCCAGGGGCGGGCACTGAAGCTTTCTTT.

There are many counts of this clone. The V call is TRBV6-5, the J call TRBJ1-1; 7 nucleotides match TRBD1. Per germline, CDR1 MNHEY and CDR2 SVGAGI. The CDR3 has 14 amino acids. J gave up 4 bases and V 8 bases, and 10 bases lay outside the gene matches. The DNA for the CDR3 is TGTGCCAGCGGCAGGGGGATCAGGGGCACTGAAGCTTTCTTT. Protein sequence: CASGRGIRGTEAFF.

The table lists this clone with a few counts. The chain is built from TRBV5-6 and TRBJ1-5; D is unresolved. The CDR3 extends over 14 amino acids. V gave up 1 base and J gave up 3 bases, with 8 bases separating them. Germline V gene lookup returns CDR1 SGHDT and CDR2 YYEEEE. The DNA of the CDR3 is TGTGCCAGCAGCTTGTCCCCCATCAATCAGCCCCAGCATTTT. The encoded protein is CASSLSPINQPQHF. The variable domain in full, with the rest retrieved from reference TRBV5-6 and TRBJ1-5, is DAGVTQSPTHLIKTRGQQVTLRCSPKSGHDTVSWYQQALGQGPQFIFQYYEEEERQRGNFPDRFSGHQFPNYSSELNVNALLLGDSALYLCASSLSPINQPQHFGDGTRLSIL.

This chain uses TRBV30 with TRBJ2-2; D not certain. Trimming stripped 1 base from V and 2 bases from J, with 8 bases between. The CDR3 spans 14 residues. Germline-derived CDR1 and CDR2 are GTSNPN and SVGIG (reference sequence). Here the CDR3 reads CAWSADINTGELFF. The CDR3 nucleotides are TGTGCCTGGAGTGCTGACATAAACACCGGGGAGCTGTTTTTT. The full variable domain, completed using reference TRBV30 and TRBJ2-2, is SQTIHQWPATLVQPVGSPLSLECTVEGTSNPNLYWYRQAAGRGLQLLFYSVGIGQISSEVPQNLSASRPQDRQFILSSKKLLLSDSGFYLCAWSADINTGELFFGEGSRLTVL.

This clone has at least ten counts. The chain is built from TRBV7-9 and TRBJ1-1, with D unresolved. The CDR3 covers 14 residues. Germline CDR1 SEHNR, CDR2 FQNEAQ (reference sequence). Trimming removed 3 bases at V and 2 bases at J, with 10 bases between. The CDR3 is CASSLRTFNTEAFF. The CDR3, as DNA: TGTGCCAGCAGCTTGCGAACCTTCAACACTGAAGCTTTCTTT.

This clone came up many times. The chain recombines TRBV5-6 with TRBJ1-4; a weak D match, TRBD1 (6 bases). Germline assignment: CDR1 SGHDT and CDR2 YYEEEE. The CDR3 is 16 residues long. V was trimmed by 4 bases and J by 1 base, leaving 14 bases between them. CDR3 DNA sequence: TGTGCCAGCAGCCCGGGGGGCGGGAGAACTAATGAAAAACTGTTTTTT. This gives the protein CASSPGGGRTNEKLFF.

V is TRBV7-7 and J is TRBJ2-2; 10 positions agree with TRBD2. V lost 5 bases, J lost 4 bases, and 10 bases stayed unmatched. In germline, CDR1 is SSHAT, CDR2 FNYEAQ (reference sequence). This CDR3 contains 17 residues. CDR3 nucleotides: TGTGCCAGCAGCACAACTCTAGCGGGAGCGGCCACCGGGGAGCTGTTTTTT. Amino acids: CASSTTLAGAATGELFF.

This chain joins TRBV6-5 and TRBJ2-5; the D gene is possibly TRBD2 (6 bases). V lost 4 bases and J lost 1, with 10 bases in between. This CDR3 has 14 residues. CDR1 is MNHEY and CDR2 is SVGAGI in the germline V gene. The CDR3 region is CASSSGGGQETQYF. As DNA, the CDR3 is TGTGCCAGCAGTTCCGGGGGTGGCCAAGAGACCCAGTACTTC.

This clone was detected many times. The CDR3 here is CASSKLADNTGELFF. CDR3 DNA: TGTGCCAGCAGTAAGTTAGCGGATAACACCGGGGAGCTGTTTTTT. The chain recombines TRBV6-5 with TRBJ2-2; the D gene is possibly TRBD2 (6 bases). The CDR3 runs to 15 residues. V was trimmed by 5 bases and J by 2 bases, leaving 12 bases between them. Looked up from germline, CDR1 is MNHEY and CDR2 is SVGAGI.

This clone occurred many times. The rearrangement uses TRBV15 and TRBJ2-7; D possibly uses TRBD1 or TRBD2 (7 bases each). The ends were cut back, 1 base at V and 2 bases at J, with 15 bases in the middle. Germline values: CDR1 LNHNV, CDR2 YYDKDF (reference sequence). This CDR3 is built from 16 residues. CDR3 loop: CATSRVPTGRAYEQYF. The CDR3, as DNA: TGTGCCACCAGCAGAGTTCCGACAGGGAGGGCCTACGAGCAGTACTTC.

This clone was recorded many times. This chain links TRBV18 with TRBJ1-4; D may be TRBD1 (5 bases). The CDR3 has 15 residues. V dropped 3 bases and J dropped 13 bases, with 21 bases sitting between them. Per the germline V gene, CDR1 is KGHSH and CDR2 is LQKENI. The CDR3 region is CASSPEVGDYVGLFF. Here the CDR3 DNA reads TGTGCCAGCTCACCGGAGGTAGGGGACTACGTGGGACTGTTTTTT.

Ten or more counts support this clone. The chain couples TRBV6-2 or TRBV6-3 to TRBJ2-1, with TRBD2 matching over 9 bases. Germline V gene data show CDR1 as MNHEY and CDR2 as SVGEGT. V gave up 5 bases and J gave up 2 bases; unmatched junction bases: 7. The CDR3 has 16 amino acids. CDR3 nucleotides: TGTGCCAGCAGTACATTCGGGACTAGCCCCTACAATGAGCAGTTCTTC. This codes for CASSTFGTSPYNEQFF.

In this sample, this clone turned up many times. V gene TRBV6-1 combines with J gene TRBJ1-5; the D is unclear. The germline V gene encodes CDR1 MNHNS and CDR2 SASEGT. The CDR3 covers 15 residues. V was clipped by 4 bases and J by 0 bases, with 10 bases between them. Here the CDR3 reads CASSASGSSNQPQHF. The CDR3 nucleotides are TGTGCCAGCAGTGCATCAGGTTCTAGCAATCAGCCCCAGCATTTT.

This clone has ten or more counts. CDR3 nucleotides: TGTGCCAGCAGCTCTGGGCCCCTGAACACTGAAGCTTTCTTT. Translated: CASSSGPLNTEAFF. This chain links TRBV5-6 with TRBJ1-1; unclear D gene. The CDR3 runs 14 residues. The V end was cut by 3 bases, the J end by 0 bases, with 9 bases between. Germline assignment: CDR1 SGHDT and CDR2 YYEEEE.

The chain employs TRBV5-4 and TRBJ2-3; the match to TRBD2 covers 11 bases. Looked up from germline, CDR1 is SGHNT and CDR2 is YYREEE (reference sequence). With V trimmed by 4 bases and J by 1 base, 11 bases remained unmatched. The CDR3 runs to 18 residues. The CDR3 region is CASSQLAGATRGTDTQYF. In nucleotides, the CDR3 is TGTGCCAGCAGCCAACTAGCGGGAGCGACACGCGGCACAGATACGCAGTATTTT.

This clone showed up many times. This chain uses TRBV12-5 with TRBJ1-1, with 7 bases identical to TRBD1. V shed 7 bases and J 6 bases; nucleotides not matched to a gene: 11. The CDR3 contains 14 residues. Germline V gene sequence: CDR1 LGHNT, CDR2 FRNRAP. The CDR3 region has the DNA TGTGCTAGTGCCCCGACAGGGAGAAGCGCTGAAGCTTTCTTT. Its protein product is CASAPTGRSAEAFF.

Ten or more counts support this clone. V and J are TRBV7-2 and TRBJ2-1, with unresolved D. V lost 5 bases and J 0 bases, leaving 11 bases between the germline ends. Per germline, CDR1 SGHTA and CDR2 FQGNSA. CDR3 length: 15 amino acids. CDR3 sequence: CASSRLFSSYNEQFF. In nucleotides, the CDR3 is TGTGCCAGCAGCCGACTCTTTAGCTCCTACAATGAGCAGTTCTTC.

This clone was seen only a few times. The V call is TRBV6-5, the J call TRBJ1-2; TRBD1 might be the D (5 bases). V lost 4 bases, J lost 3 bases, and 15 bases lay in between. CDR3 length equals 15 residues. Germline V gene data show CDR1 as MNHEY and CDR2 as SVGAGI. CDR3 sequence reads: CASSSPRQGHYGYTF. CDR3 DNA: TGTGCCAGCAGTTCTCCGCGGCAGGGTCACTATGGCTACACCTTC.